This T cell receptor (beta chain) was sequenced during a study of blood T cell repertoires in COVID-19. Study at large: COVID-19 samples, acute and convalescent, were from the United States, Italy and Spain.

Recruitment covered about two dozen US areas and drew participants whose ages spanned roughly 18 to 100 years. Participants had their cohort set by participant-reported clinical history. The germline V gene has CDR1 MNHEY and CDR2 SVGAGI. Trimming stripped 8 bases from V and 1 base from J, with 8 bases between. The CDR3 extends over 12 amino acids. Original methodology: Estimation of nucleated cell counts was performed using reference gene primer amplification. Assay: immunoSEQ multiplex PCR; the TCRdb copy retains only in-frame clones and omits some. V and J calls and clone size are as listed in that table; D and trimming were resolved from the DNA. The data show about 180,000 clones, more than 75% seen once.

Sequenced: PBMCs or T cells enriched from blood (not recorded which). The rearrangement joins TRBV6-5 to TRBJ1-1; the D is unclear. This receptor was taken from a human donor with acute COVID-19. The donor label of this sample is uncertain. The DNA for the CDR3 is TGTGCCAGCCACCTAACGAACACTGAAGCTTTCTTT. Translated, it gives CASHLTNTEAFF.